This TCR beta chain came from a study of vaccination effects on CD4 cells after COVID-19. Investigators separated out CD4+ T cells once around nine days of culture had passed. Two-dose vaccination with either BNT162b2 or mRNA-1273 was given to the participants. Days 3 and 7 saw half the medium replaced with IL-2 medium. To note about this clone: As yet, its antigen is unknown.

The CDR3 extends over 15 amino acids. V lost 2 bases to trimming and J lost 3 bases, with 15 bases between them. Germline V gene sequence: CDR1 SGDLS, CDR2 YYNGEE. Repertoires were generated with immunoSEQ multiplex PCR, while TCRdb's copy carries only in-frame clones and drops some. The table shows 45,000 to 65,000 clones, with around 84% occurring only once. The chain is built from TRBV9 and TRBJ2-7; a weak D match, TRBD1 (6 bases). The sample consisted of CD4+ T cells from PBMCs cultured without peptide, taken after COVID-19 vaccination. This TCR derives from a human donor who received a COVID-19 vaccine. The CDR3 nucleotides are TGTGCCAGCAGCGTGGGACACCTGACCGGCTACGAGCAGTACTTC. It specifies CASSVGHLTGYEQYF. The full variable domain, its missing parts supplied by reference TRBV9 and TRBJ2-7, is DSGVTQTPKHLITATGQRVTLRCSPRSGDLSVYWYQQSLDQGLQFLIQYYNGEERAKGNILERFSAQQFPDLHSELNLSSLELGDSALYFCASSVGHLTGYEQYFGPGTRLTVT.